The rows below give T cell receptor beta chains drawn from one sample of a study of OX40 agonist ivuxolimab in advanced cancers. Data came from immunoSEQ multiplex PCR; TCRdb stores just in-frame clones and leaves some out. This table has tens of thousands of clones, 75% to 90% appearing once. Material: CD4+ or CD8+ T cells sorted from blood, obtained in a trial of the OX40 agonist ivuxolimab. Receptors originate from an adult with an advanced solid tumor such as melanoma, head and neck, liver or kidney cancer. CDR3s include the opening cysteine and the closing phenylalanine or tryptophan. A D gene is named only where the DNA matches it firmly. Clone size is given for some rows only: seen once, a few or many times, or a class if the clone is expanded.

d_call clone_size j_call v_call cdr3_aa cdr3_nt
TRBD1 few TRBJ1-5 TRBV16 CAGGQGADQPQHF TGTGCCGGCGGCCAGGGGGCGGACCAGCCCCAGCATTTT
- - TRBJ1-1 TRBV11-2 CASSPLEFTEAFF TGTGCCAGCAGCCCCCTAGAGTTTACTGAAGCTTTCTTT
- - TRBJ2-5 TRBV7-2 CASSSPGRGQGETQYF TGTGCCAGCAGCTCCCCGGGAAGAGGGCAGGGAGAGACCCAGTACTTC
TRBD1 - TRBJ1-1 TRBV6-1 CASILRTGNTEAFF TGTGCCAGTATCTTGAGGACAGGGAACACTGAAGCTTTCTTT
- - TRBJ1-1 TRBV10-3 CAISDRSATLEAFF TGTGCCATCAGTGATAGGTCCGCTACCCTGGAAGCTTTCTTT
TRBD1 - TRBJ2-6 TRBV27 CASSLGTGGIRASGANVLTF TGTGCCAGCAGTTTAGGGACAGGGGGCATAAGAGCCTCTGGGGCCAACGTCCTGACTTTC
TRBD2 - TRBJ2-1 TRBV11-2 CASSNRLGRGEVYNEQFF TGTGCCAGCAGCAACCGACTGGGGCGGGGGGAGGTCTACAATGAGCAGTTCTTC
- once TRBJ2-3 TRBV29-1 CSVEARGGPDTQYF TGCAGCGTTGAAGCGCGAGGGGGGCCAGATACGCAGTATTTT
TRBD1 - TRBJ1-4 TRBV11-2 CASSPGTGGGNEKLFF TGTGCCAGCAGCCCTGGGACAGGGGGCGGGAATGAAAAACTGTTTTTT
- - TRBJ1-2 TRBV6-5 CASSGGNRAYYGYTF TGTGCCAGCAGTGGTGGGAACAGGGCGTACTATGGCTACACCTTC
TRBD2 - TRBJ2-5 TRBV7-2 CASSLTSGGTSQYF TGTGCCAGCAGCTTGACTAGCGGGGGGACATCCCAGTACTTC
TRBD1 - TRBJ2-5 TRBV6-5 CASKGQGPWETQYF TGTGCCAGCAAGGGACAGGGGCCTTGGGAGACCCAGTACTTC
- - TRBJ1-6 TRBV27 CASSPYHDPNSPLHF TGTGCCAGCAGTCCTTACCACGACCCCAATTCACCCCTCCACTTT
- - TRBJ2-1 TRBV1 CTSSQDWGSGGYNEQFF TGCACCAGCAGCCAAGATTGGGGTAGCGGGGGATACAATGAGCAGTTCTTC
- - TRBJ1-1 TRBV9 CASSTRGGPTEAFF TGTGCCAGCAGCACCCGAGGGGGGCCGACTGAAGCTTTCTTT
- - TRBJ2-1 TRBV18 CASSPLPRSSSYNEQFF TGTGCCAGCTCACCACTTCCGCGGTCCAGCTCCTACAATGAGCAGTTCTTC
- - TRBJ2-7 TRBV6-1 CASSAGTTHYEQYF TGTGCCAGCAGTGCCGGGACGACCCACTACGAGCAGTACTTC
- - TRBJ1-3 TRBV11-2 CASSSRLRSGNTIYF TGTGCCAGCAGCTCGAGACTGCGCTCTGGAAACACCATATATTTT
- - TRBJ1-2 TRBV6-1 CASSRGSGIGYTF TGTGCCAGCTCAAGGGGCAGCGGCATTGGCTACACCTTC
- - TRBJ2-1 TRBV6-1 CASSEVPHNEQFF TGTGCCAGCAGTGAAGTACCCCACAATGAGCAGTTCTTC
TRBD2 - TRBJ2-1 TRBV10-1 CASSEDPLAGGNEQFF TGCGCCAGCAGTGAGGATCCGCTAGCGGGGGGCAATGAGCAGTTCTTC
TRBD1 - TRBJ1-5 TRBV5-8 CASSHRTGQNQPQHF TGTGCCAGCAGCCATCGGACAGGCCAAAATCAGCCCCAGCATTTT
- - TRBJ1-2 TRBV6-4 CASRPDSNYGYTF TGTGCCAGCAGGCCGGACAGTAACTATGGCTACACCTTC
- - TRBJ2-2 TRBV7-8 CASSLLVTVISGELFF TGTGCCAGCAGCTTACTCGTGACAGTAATTTCCGGGGAGCTGTTTTTT
TRBD2 few TRBJ2-1 TRBV7-9 CASSSSGGMNEQFF TGTGCCAGCAGCTCGAGCGGGGGGATGAATGAGCAGTTCTTC
TRBD1 - TRBJ2-7 TRBV6-1 CASNRGSTYEQYF TGTGCCAGCAACAGGGGGAGCACCTACGAGCAGTACTTC
- - TRBJ2-6 TRBV5-1 CASSLDSSGANVLTF TGCGCCAGCAGCTTGGACAGCTCTGGGGCCAACGTCCTGACTTTC
TRBD2 - TRBJ2-7 TRBV7-2 CASSSAGGFYEQYF TGTGCCAGCAGCTCGGCGGGGGGTTTCTACGAGCAGTACTTC
- - TRBJ1-3 TRBV7-3 CASSLERGNTIYF TGTGCCAGCAGCTTAGAGCGGGGAAACACCATATATTTT
- - TRBJ2-7 TRBV11-2 CASSFGTLSYEQYF TGTGCCAGCAGCTTCGGGACACTCTCCTACGAGCAGTACTTC
TRBD2 - TRBJ2-3 TRBV6-1 CASSLAGSTDTQYF TGTGCCAGCAGCCTAGCGGGGAGCACAGATACGCAGTATTTT
TRBD2 - TRBJ2-1 TRBV19 CASSTSGGAHEQFF TGTGCCAGTAGTACTAGCGGGGGGGCCCATGAGCAGTTCTTC
- - TRBJ1-6 TRBV19 CASSPETYNPLHF TGTGCCAGTAGTCCTGAGACTTACAATCCCCTCCACTTT
- once TRBJ2-5 TRBV28 CASSLSQPGQETQYF TGTGCCAGCAGTTTGTCCCAGCCCGGCCAAGAGACCCAGTACTTC
TRBD1 once TRBJ2-3 TRBV6-6 CASTDRGTDTQYF TGTGCCAGCACCGACAGGGGGACAGATACGCAGTATTTT
TRBD1 few TRBJ1-1 TRBV14 CASSPPTGENTEAFF TGTGCCAGCAGCCCGCCGACAGGGGAAAACACTGAAGCTTTCTTT
- - TRBJ2-7 TRBV6-5 CASSYSQETYEQYF TGTGCCAGCAGTTACTCGCAGGAAACCTACGAGCAGTACTTC
- - TRBJ2-7 TRBV28 CASSLLLRSHEQYF TGTGCCAGCAGTTTACTATTAAGGTCCCACGAGCAGTACTTC
- - TRBJ2-5 TRBV5-4 CASSFGRGQETQYF TGTGCCAGCAGCTTCGGGCGGGGACAAGAGACCCAGTACTTC
- - TRBJ1-6 TRBV7-9 CASSLDNSPLHF TGTGCCAGCAGCCTAGATAATTCACCCCTCCACTTT
- - TRBJ2-1 TRBV9 CASSRMGVNEQFF TGTGCCAGCAGCAGGATGGGGGTCAATGAGCAGTTCTTC
TRBD1 - TRBJ1-2 TRBV6-5 CASSYVRTGGGYGYTF TGTGCCAGCAGTTACGTGAGGACAGGGGGTGGCTATGGCTACACCTTC
TRBD2 - TRBJ2-5 TRBV7-9 CASSLGLAGHGGQETQYF TGTGCCAGCAGCTTAGGGCTAGCGGGGCACGGGGGACAAGAGACCCAGTACTTC
- - TRBJ2-7 TRBV20-1 CSARGAAEQYF TGCAGTGCTAGAGGGGCAGCCGAGCAGTACTTC
TRBD1 - TRBJ1-2 TRBV7-2 CASSRPGGGQGGGYTF TGTGCCAGCAGCCGTCCGGGGGGGGGACAGGGAGGCGGCTACACCTTC
TRBD1 - TRBJ1-4 TRBV7-9 CASSPRQGIEEKLFF TGTGCCAGCAGCCCCCGACAGGGAATAGAGGAAAAACTGTTTTTT
TRBD2 - TRBJ2-1 TRBV6-4 CASSGLAGGVNEQFF TGTGCCAGCAGTGGACTAGCGGGGGGAGTCAATGAGCAGTTCTTC
- - TRBJ1-2 TRBV19 CASSTPVGNYGYTF TGTGCCAGTAGTACCCCCGTGGGGAACTATGGCTACACCTTC
TRBD2 once TRBJ2-5 TRBV7-8 CASSLGLAGGPETQYF TGTGCCAGCAGCTTAGGACTAGCGGGGGGCCCGGAGACCCAGTACTTC
- - TRBJ2-1 TRBV28 CASSSSVDWSYNEQFF TGTGCCAGCAGTTCTTCCGTGGACTGGTCCTACAATGAGCAGTTCTTC
- - TRBJ1-4 TRBV6-6 CASSTTGANGEKLFF TGTGCCAGCAGTACCACCGGGGCCAACGGTGAAAAACTGTTTTTT
TRBD1 - TRBJ1-1 TRBV10-3 CAISESQGQGNTEAFF TGTGCCATCAGTGAGTCCCAGGGACAGGGGAACACTGAAGCTTTCTTT
- - TRBJ2-7 TRBV11-2 CASSSRQPLAYEQYF TGTGCCAGCAGCTCCCGACAGCCCCTCGCTTACGAGCAGTACTTC
- - TRBJ1-1 TRBV7-9 CASSLGRLNTEAFF TGTGCCAGCAGCTTAGGACGGCTGAACACTGAAGCTTTCTTT
TRBD1 - TRBJ1-2 TRBV18 CASSPAGTGIMLAGYTF TGTGCCAGCTCACCAGCTGGGACAGGGATTATGTTGGCTGGCTACACCTTC
- - TRBJ2-3 TRBV20-1 CSAQARDTQYF TGCAGTGCCCAGGCGAGAGATACGCAGTATTTT
- - TRBJ1-3 TRBV10-3 CAISESAAGSSGNTIYF TGTGCCATCAGTGAGTCTGCTGCAGGAAGCTCTGGAAACACCATATATTTT
- few TRBJ2-3 TRBV6-1 CASSRPLTGADTQYF TGTGCCAGCAGTCGTCCCCTCACAGGAGCAGATACGCAGTATTTT
- few TRBJ1-6 TRBV28 CASSSTGGNSPLHF TGTGCCAGCAGCTCGACAGGAGGGAATTCACCCCTCCACTTT
TRBD1 few TRBJ1-6 TRBV11-3 CASSRTGNSSPLHF TGTGCCAGCAGCAGGACAGGGAATAGTTCACCCCTCCACTTT